A selection of T cell receptor beta chains follows, all from one sample in a study of CD4 T cells in relation to SARS-CoV-2 and coronaviruses. Profiled with immunoSEQ multiplex PCR; TCRdb holds only in-frame clones, not every one. The sample yields fewer than 20,000 clones, approximately 78% seen once. No cognate antigen is known for these TCRs. Material for sequencing was CD4+ T cells from PBMCs, cultured in vitro. The receptors derive from a human donor in good health. CDR3s leave out the opening cysteine and the closing phenylalanine or tryptophan. D genes are given only for firm matches.

cdr3_aa: AWSVPLISYEQY
v_call: TRBV30
d_call: NA
j_call: TRBJ2-7

cdr3_aa: AISESSGTKDSPLH
v_call: TRBV10-3
d_call: NA
j_call: TRBJ1-6

cdr3_aa: AWSGIDGYNQPQH
v_call: TRBV30
d_call: NA
j_call: TRBJ1-5

cdr3_aa: ASISGGGQDTQY
v_call: TRBV28
d_call: TRBD2
j_call: TRBJ2-3

cdr3_aa: AIRGQGADYNSPLH
v_call: TRBV10-3
d_call: TRBD1
j_call: TRBJ1-6

cdr3_aa: ASSHGLAVSYNEQF
v_call: TRBV7-8
d_call: TRBD2
j_call: TRBJ2-1

cdr3_aa: AWSGMAAGQPQH
v_call: TRBV30
d_call: NA
j_call: TRBJ1-5

cdr3_aa: ASSPRAGRNEKLF
v_call: TRBV5-1
d_call: NA
j_call: TRBJ1-4

cdr3_aa: ASSRRTSGSGNEQF
v_call: TRBV11-3
d_call: TRBD2
j_call: TRBJ2-1

cdr3_aa: ASSEGLAAYNEQF
v_call: TRBV7-7
d_call: TRBD2
j_call: TRBJ2-1

cdr3_aa: ASSFGGAQPQH
v_call: TRBV12-3/TRBV12-4
d_call: NA
j_call: TRBJ1-5

cdr3_aa: ASRADGNQPQH
v_call: TRBV6-5
d_call: NA
j_call: TRBJ1-5

cdr3_aa: ASSDGTDSYNEQF
v_call: TRBV10-1
d_call: TRBD1
j_call: TRBJ2-1

cdr3_aa: ASSSFAGYEQY
v_call: TRBV5-1
d_call: NA
j_call: TRBJ2-7

cdr3_aa: ASSFGTGTGQPQH
v_call: TRBV28
d_call: TRBD1
j_call: TRBJ1-5

cdr3_aa: ASSNPTGADTQY
v_call: TRBV6-5
d_call: TRBD1
j_call: TRBJ2-3

cdr3_aa: ATNTGGETQY
v_call: TRBV15
d_call: NA
j_call: TRBJ2-5

cdr3_aa: ASSLYPGQTLYNEQF
v_call: TRBV11-3
d_call: NA
j_call: TRBJ2-1

cdr3_aa: ASSRGGNTIY
v_call: TRBV12-3/TRBV12-4
d_call: NA
j_call: TRBJ1-3

cdr3_aa: ASSSGSGRYPEQY
v_call: TRBV11-1
d_call: TRBD2
j_call: TRBJ2-7

cdr3_aa: ASRSHTGGASNEQF
v_call: TRBV19
d_call: TRBD1
j_call: TRBJ2-1

cdr3_aa: ASSSQGNTEAF
v_call: TRBV6-6
d_call: NA
j_call: TRBJ1-1

cdr3_aa: ASSPPGGSYEQY
v_call: TRBV7-9
d_call: NA
j_call: TRBJ2-7

cdr3_aa: ASSLEGHLSNEQF
v_call: TRBV5-1
d_call: NA
j_call: TRBJ2-1

cdr3_aa: ASSSGRGQETQY
v_call: TRBV7-3
d_call: NA
j_call: TRBJ2-5

cdr3_aa: ASSVWIAGGKNIQY
v_call: TRBV2
d_call: TRBD2
j_call: TRBJ2-4

cdr3_aa: ASSPTGTSRGDTQY
v_call: TRBV19
d_call: TRBD2
j_call: TRBJ2-3

cdr3_aa: ASSPSYEQY
v_call: TRBV7-9
d_call: NA
j_call: TRBJ2-7

cdr3_aa: ASSQASGMETQY
v_call: TRBV4-1
d_call: TRBD2
j_call: TRBJ2-5

cdr3_aa: ASSYDRGHEQF
v_call: TRBV6-5
d_call: TRBD1
j_call: TRBJ2-1

cdr3_aa: ASSKNRGWGYT
v_call: TRBV12-3/TRBV12-4
d_call: TRBD1
j_call: TRBJ1-2

cdr3_aa: ASSAHGRDRQGKADTQY
v_call: TRBV9
d_call: TRBD1
j_call: TRBJ2-3

cdr3_aa: ASSQESGTEKLF
v_call: TRBV3-1/TRBV3-2
d_call: NA
j_call: TRBJ1-4

cdr3_aa: ASSQERPGGQAKNIQY
v_call: TRBV4-1
d_call: TRBD2
j_call: TRBJ2-4

cdr3_aa: ASSQGQVAYNEQF
v_call: TRBV5-1
d_call: TRBD1
j_call: TRBJ2-1

cdr3_aa: ASGGRDEGEQY
v_call: TRBV2
d_call: NA
j_call: TRBJ2-7

cdr3_aa: ASSYAVRYTDTQY
v_call: TRBV6-5
d_call: NA
j_call: TRBJ2-3

cdr3_aa: ASSWGLGGGNEQF
v_call: TRBV5-1
d_call: TRBD2
j_call: TRBJ2-1

cdr3_aa: ASSTGMGEQF
v_call: TRBV19
d_call: NA
j_call: TRBJ2-1

cdr3_aa: ASSIYWDRTYGYT
v_call: TRBV19
d_call: TRBD1
j_call: TRBJ1-2

cdr3_aa: ASSPYIRPSPYEQY
v_call: TRBV27
d_call: NA
j_call: TRBJ2-7

cdr3_aa: ASSISAGNYEQY
v_call: TRBV19
d_call: NA
j_call: TRBJ2-7

cdr3_aa: AISEGLAKETQY
v_call: TRBV10-3
d_call: NA
j_call: TRBJ2-5

cdr3_aa: ASSRNAGFDRFYTEAF
v_call: TRBV19
d_call: NA
j_call: TRBJ1-1

cdr3_aa: ATTSRRDSINYGYT
v_call: TRBV10-3
d_call: TRBD1
j_call: TRBJ1-2

cdr3_aa: ASSFMDRPEKQY
v_call: TRBV5-5
d_call: NA
j_call: TRBJ2-7

cdr3_aa: ASSLRAGVNYEQY
v_call: TRBV27
d_call: TRBD2
j_call: TRBJ2-7

cdr3_aa: ASSVSGTDQPQH
v_call: TRBV6-5
d_call: NA
j_call: TRBJ1-5

cdr3_aa: AIMGRAGGPSYEQY
v_call: TRBV10-3
d_call: TRBD2
j_call: TRBJ2-7

cdr3_aa: ASSYGAVNYGYT
v_call: TRBV19
d_call: NA
j_call: TRBJ1-2

cdr3_aa: ASSLASGASGRLVEF
v_call: TRBV7-8
d_call: TRBD2
j_call: TRBJ2-1

cdr3_aa: ATFRLGTSNYGYT
v_call: TRBV28
d_call: NA
j_call: TRBJ1-2